The 15 T cell receptor beta chains below come from one sample, sequenced in a study of regulatory T cells in long-lasting Graves disease. Combining iRepertoire HTBI primers with Arm-PCR of CDR3 regions, the authors built TCR beta libraries. Via MiXCR, TCRdb re-called the multiplex PCR reads, giving one row per CDR3 protein. The table records about 530,000 distinct CDR3 sequences, about 16% of them present only once. The time point here: newly diagnosed GD, antithyroid drugs for less than 3 months. Following extraction of RNA from PBMCs, that RNA was used to make the TCR library. Separately, the same data were catalogued under a study of T cells in Graves' hyperthyroidism and ophthalmopathy.

The starting material was peripheral blood mononuclear cells (PBMCs), obtained at new diagnosis, from a patient treated with antithyroid drugs. The source is a woman in her forties or fifties with Graves disease.

The rearrangement links TRBV24-1 to TRBJ1-3; 7 bases match TRBD1. Germline V gives CDR1 KGHDR, CDR2 SFDVKD. The CDR3 sequence is 15 residues long. Unmatched junction bases numbered 7, after V lost 9 bases and J lost 0 bases. The CDR3 nucleotides are TGTGCCACCCCTCGACAGGGATGCTCTGGAAACACCATATATTTT. It encodes CATPRQGCSGNTIYF.

This clonotype turned up a few times. The chain links TRBV9 to TRBJ2-7; 7 bases map to TRBD2. This CDR3 is 15 amino acids long. The germline gives CDR1 SGDLS, CDR2 YYNGEE. Trimming cost V 4 bases and J 3 bases; bases outside gene matches: 10. In DNA, the CDR3 is TGTGCCAGCAGCCCTGGCACGGCTAGCGGCTACGAGCAGTACTTC. Translating gives CASSPGTASGYEQYF. The variable domain in full, with the rest retrieved from reference TRBV9 and TRBJ2-7, is DSGVTQTPKHLITATGQRVTLRCSPRSGDLSVYWYQQSLDQGLQFLIQYYNGEERAKGNILERFSAQQFPDLHSELNLSSLELGDSALYFCASSPGTASGYEQYFGPGTRLTVT.

This clonotype was counted between two and nine times. V gene TRBV9 combines with J gene TRBJ1-1; D is uncertain. Germline-derived CDR1 and CDR2 are SGDLS and YYNGEE. V was pared by 0 bases and J by 4 bases, with 10 bases between. CDR3 length equals 14 residues. CDR3 nucleotides: TGTGCCAGCAGCGTAGCTTCCTGGGCCACTGAAGCTTTCTTT. Its translation: CASSVASWATEAFF.

This clonotype was observed a few times. V usage is TRBV27 and J usage is TRBJ1-2; weak D call: TRBD1 (6 bases). This CDR3 spans 15 amino acids. Deletions cut 1 base from V and 5 bases from J, with 14 bases between. The germline CDR1 and CDR2 sequences are MNHEY and SMNVEV (reference sequence). CDR3 loop: CASSLFGGLYYGYTF. The CDR3 region has the DNA TGTGCCAGCAGTTTATTCGGGGGGCTCTATTATGGCTACACCTTC.

This clonotype has at least ten counts. The junction and the germline gene differ at one end; a read error may be behind it. This sequence joins TRBV11-1 and TRBJ2-7; TRBD1 agrees at 7 bases. Per the germline V gene, CDR1 is SGHAT and CDR2 is FQDESV (reference sequence). This CDR3 region has 14 residues. In DNA form, the CDR3 reads TGTGCCAGCAGCTTAGAGAGGGACAGCGGTCTACTCCACTTC. It is translated as CASSLERDSGLLHF.

This clonotype was counted only a few times. V and J are TRBV10-3 and TRBJ1-2, with D perhaps matching TRBD1 (5 bases). The CDR3 totals 15 residues. The germline V gene encodes CDR1 ENHRY and CDR2 SYGVKD. Trimming removed 0 bases from V and 4 bases from J, with 12 bases in between. The CDR3: CAISESSSGLYGYTF. The CDR3 DNA follows: TGTGCCATCAGTGAGTCGTCCTCAGGGCTCTATGGCTACACCTTC.

This clonotype was seen a handful of times. The chain recombines TRBV18 with TRBJ1-5; TRBD1 agrees at 9 bases. Germline V gene data show CDR1 as KGHSH and CDR2 as LQKENI. The CDR3 spans 15 residues. The trim removed 6 bases at V and 6 bases at J, leaving 9 bases unmatched. CDR3 amino acids: CASSPWTGEGQPQHF. CDR3 in DNA: TGTGCCAGCTCGCCCTGGACAGGGGAAGGTCAGCCCCAGCATTTT.

In this sample, this clonotype turned up many times. The J gene is TRBJ2-7, the V gene TRBV4-1; a weak D match, TRBD1 (6 bases). Trimming cost V 3 bases and J 1 base, with 10 bases left between them. In germline, CDR1 is MGHRA, CDR2 YSYEKL. The CDR3 has 14 residues. CDR3 nucleotide sequence: TGCGCCAGCAGCCATCCCGGACAGTCCTACGAGCAGTACTTC. Translation gives CASSHPGQSYEQYF.

The sample holds many counts of this clonotype. V is TRBV27 and J is TRBJ1-1, with a tentative D call TRBD1 (6 bases). The germline V gene encodes CDR1 MNHEY and CDR2 SMNVEV (reference sequence). The CDR3 extends over 15 amino acids. V lost 1 base and J lost 4, with 13 bases in between. The CDR3 spells CASSLYFEGGTEAFF. Here the CDR3 DNA reads TGTGCCAGCAGTTTATATTTCGAAGGGGGCACTGAAGCTTTCTTT.

This clonotype was seen many times. The DNA for the CDR3 is TGTGCCAGTCAACCGGGGGCAGTCAATCAGCCCCAGCATTTT. It is translated as CASQPGAVNQPQHF. The chain carries TRBV7-9 and TRBJ1-5, with D tentatively TRBD1 (6 bases). V lost 9 bases and J 3 bases, leaving 15 bases between the germline ends. The CDR3 totals 14 residues. CDR1 SEHNR and CDR2 FQNEAQ come from the germline V gene (reference sequence).

J is TRBJ2-3 and V is TRBV4-1, with 8 bases that match TRBD2. The CDR3 consists of 17 residues. The germline gives CDR1 MGHRA, CDR2 YSYEKL. The J segment lost 2 bases and the V segment lost 1 base, leaving 8 bases of the junction unmatched. This CDR3 reads CASSQGVTSENTDTQYF. The CDR3 DNA reads TGCGCCAGCAGCCAAGGTGTGACTAGCGAGAACACAGATACGCAGTATTTT.

This clonotype showed up many times. The chain uses TRBV3-1 and TRBJ2-3; TRBD2 agrees at 9 bases. CDR3 size: 17 residues. Unmatched junction bases numbered 9, after V lost 0 bases and J lost 5 bases. Per germline, CDR1 LGHDT and CDR2 YNNKEL (reference sequence). This chain's CDR3 is CASSQDSSGTWGDTQYF. DNA for the CDR3: TGTGCCAGCAGCCAAGATTCTAGCGGGACGTGGGGAGATACGCAGTATTTT.

This clonotype occurred a few times. At one end, the junction sequence differs from germline, possibly due to a read error. The CDR3 DNA follows: TGTGCCAGCAGTGAGTCCGGGACAGGGGGCGTCGCCTTC. Translated, it gives CASSESGTGGVAF. The chain employs TRBV6-1 and TRBJ1-2, with TRBD1 matching 12 bases. Germline V gene sequence: CDR1 MNHNS, CDR2 SASEGT. CDR3 length equals 13 residues.

This clonotype was detected only a few times. The chain joins TRBV29-1 to TRBJ2-3; TRBD2 might be the D (6 bases). The V and J ends lost 6 bases and 4 bases respectively, with 20 bases between them. Germline CDR1 and CDR2: SQVTM and ANQGSEA. The CDR3 has 15 amino acids. CDR3 protein: CSVQQPGVPADTQYF. CDR3 nucleotides: TGCAGCGTACAACAGCCGGGAGTCCCGGCAGATACGCAGTATTTT.

This clonotype showed up many times. The chain joins TRBV19 to TRBJ2-1; no clear D gene. CDR1 is LNHDA and CDR2 is SQIVND in the germline V gene (reference sequence). This CDR3 contains 13 residues. Trimming shortened V by 2 bases and J by 4 bases, and 6 bases separated the two germline ends. CDR3 sequence (DNA): TGTGCCAGTAGTATAACGGTGTACAATGAGCAGTTCTTC. Amino acid sequence: CASSITVYNEQFF.